These 21 T cell receptor beta chains came from one sample sequenced in a study of cytomegalovirus exposure and HLA in healthy donors (TCRdb year 2017). Library method: the immunoSEQ multiplex PCR assay. The table comes from immuneACCESS by way of TCRdb, which keeps in-frame sequences with V and J called. Part of the clones is missing from these tables; in studies checked, under half for an unresolved V gene and the rest for unknown reasons. The sample table shows about 250,000 clones, and about 90% are seen once. The ten largest clones take up around 12% of the sample. Sequencing used PBMCs. The receptor source for this set is a man aged 18 to 30 in good health and CMV-seropositive.

The chain has TRBV6-5 and TRBJ1-2, with TRBD1 identical over 8 bases. J was trimmed by 7 bases and V by 6 bases; bases with no gene match: 4. This CDR3 comprises 12 residues. The germline V gene has CDR1 MNHEY and CDR2 SVGAGI. The CDR3, as DNA: TGTGCCAGCAGGTCAGGGGGCGCTGGCTACACCTTC. It translates to CASRSGGAGYTF.

This rearrangement joins TRBV27 to TRBJ2-5; a possible D gene is TRBD2 (5 bases). CDR1 is MNHEY and CDR2 is SMNVEV in the germline V gene (reference sequence). Deletions cut 5 bases from V and 5 bases from J, with 18 bases between. The CDR3 covers 15 residues. The CDR3 loop reads CASSPTRGGSETQYF. DNA of the CDR3: TGTGCCAGCAGTCCTACCCGGGGTGGAAGTGAGACCCAGTACTTC.

In the case of this clone: This specimen includes other DNA sequences encoding the same CDR3. The rearrangement links TRBV5-1 to TRBJ1-2; 10 positions agree with TRBD1. V shed 0 bases, J shed 8 bases, and the junction held 4 bases outside the gene matches. The CDR3 covers 14 residues. CDR1 and CDR2 from the germline V gene are SGHRS and YFSETQ. CDR3 nucleotide sequence: TGCGCCAGCAGCTTGGGACAGGGGGCGGGAGGCTACACCTTC. This encodes CASSLGQGAGGYTF.

This chain joins TRBV30 and TRBJ2-3; the D is unclear. The germline V gene encodes CDR1 GTSNPN and CDR2 SVGIG (reference sequence). Trimming shortened V by 0 bases and J by 1 base, and 14 bases separated the two germline ends. The CDR3 is made up of 16 amino acids. The CDR3 DNA reads as TGTGCCTGGAGTGTATCGTACGCTTCGGGCACAGATACGCAGTATTTT. Protein product: CAWSVSYASGTDTQYF.

This clone was recorded once. The genes are TRBV28 and TRBJ1-2; TRBD1 is a possible D gene (6 bases). The CDR3 has 13 amino acids. Germline V gene sequence: CDR1 MDHEN, CDR2 SYDVKM. Between the trimmed V and J ends, which lost 9 bases and 4 bases, there was a span of 15 bases. CDR3 region: CASSPVGGYGYTF. The CDR3 DNA reads TGTGCCAGTTCCCCCGTAGGGGGCTATGGCTACACCTTC.

The chain joins TRBV6-6 to TRBJ1-2; D is possibly TRBD1 (6 bases). The germline V and J ends were trimmed by 6 bases and 6 bases, with 17 bases remaining between them. CDR3 size: 14 residues. CDR1 MNHNY and CDR2 SVGAGI come from the germline V gene (reference sequence). For the CDR3, the DNA is TGTGCCAGCAGCTGGATCAGGGGTGGCAATGGCTACACCTTC. It translates to CASSWIRGGNGYTF.

This chain links TRBV25-1 with TRBJ2-3, with 8 bases lining up with TRBD1. With V trimmed by 6 bases and J by 6 bases, 5 bases remained unmatched. This CDR3 is 13 amino acids long. Germline V lookup: CDR1 MGHDK, CDR2 SYGVNS. The chain's CDR3 is CASRDREEDTQYF. CDR3 coding DNA: TGTGCCAGCAGGGACAGGGAGGAGGATACGCAGTATTTT. The whole variable domain, remainder taken from reference TRBV25-1 and TRBJ2-3, is EADIYQTPRYLVIGTGKKITLECSQTMGHDKMYWYQQDPGMELHLIHYSYGVNSTEKGDLSSESTVSRIRTEHFPLTLESARPSHTSQYLCASRDREEDTQYFGPGTRLTVL.

The genes are TRBV29-1 and TRBJ1-5; 8 bases are a match to TRBD1. Losses at the gene ends were 6 bases for V and 1 base for J; bases not matched to a gene: 2. Germline CDR1 reads SQVTM; CDR2 reads ANQGSEA. The CDR3 sequence is 13 residues long. The CDR3 nucleotides read TGCAGCGTACAGGGGGAGAGCAATCAGCCCCAGCATTTT. Translating it yields CSVQGESNQPQHF.

V usage is TRBV30 and J usage is TRBJ2-5; D is perhaps TRBD1 or TRBD2 (5 bases each). The J call may be incorrect, as the DNA end agrees better with TRBJ2-7. There are 14 residues in the CDR3. Germline V CDR1 and CDR2: GTSNPN, SVGIG (reference sequence). This chain's CDR3 is CAWNLPGPVYEQYF. DNA of the CDR3: TGTGCCTGGAACTTGCCGGGACCCGTCTACGAGCAGTACTTC.

This clone was counted only a few times. V and J are TRBV7-2 and TRBJ2-7; weak D call: TRBD1 (6 bases). Germline CDR1 is SGHTA and CDR2 is FQGNSA. This CDR3 contains 13 residues. Trimming cost V 6 bases and J 0 bases, with 9 bases left between them. In nucleotides, the CDR3 is TGTGCCAGCAGTTGGACAGTCTCCTACGAGCAGTACTTC. Translated, it gives CASSWTVSYEQYF. Complete variable domain (other parts from reference TRBV7-2 and TRBJ2-7): GAGVSQSPSNKVTEKGKDVELRCDPISGHTALYWYRQSLGQGLEFLIYFQGNSAPDKSGLPSDRFSAERTGGSVSTLTIQRTQQEDSAVYLCASSWTVSYEQYFGPGTRLTVT.

The rearrangement joins TRBV15 to TRBJ2-6; no reliable D call. Germline CDR1 reads LNHNV; CDR2 reads YYDKDF (reference sequence). Trimming took off 1 base at V and 0 bases at J, with 4 bases between the two ends. CDR3 length: 15 amino acids. This chain's CDR3 is CATSRGGSGANVLTF. The CDR3 nucleotides are TGTGCCACCAGCAGAGGAGGCTCTGGGGCCAACGTCCTGACTTTC.

This sequence joins TRBV6-5 and TRBJ1-5; TRBD1 is a possible D gene (6 bases). The V gene's germline CDR1 is MNHEY and CDR2 SVGAGI. V gave up 6 bases and J gave up 2 bases, with 14 bases separating them. The CDR3 length is 15 residues. CDR3 protein: CASRKRGAGNQPQHF. CDR3 in DNA: TGTGCCAGCAGAAAACGGGGGGCTGGCAATCAGCCCCAGCATTTT.

The CDR3 loop is CASRDNGEAFF. In nucleotides, the CDR3 is TGTGCCAGCAGGGACAATGGTGAAGCTTTCTTT. This chain joins TRBV25-1 and TRBJ1-1; possible D gene TRBD1, 5 bases. Trimming left V 6 bases short and J 7 bases short, with 9 bases between. This CDR3 spans 11 amino acids. Germline lookup yields CDR1 MGHDK and CDR2 SYGVNS.

The CDR3 loop is CALGSGRSTDTQYF. DNA of the CDR3: TGTGCCCTGGGAAGCGGGAGGAGCACAGATACGCAGTATTTT. The chain links TRBV28 to TRBJ2-3; TRBD2 aligns across 9 bases. With 11 bases clipped from V and 0 bases from J, the junction kept 6 bases outside the gene matches. The germline V gene has CDR1 MDHEN and CDR2 SYDVKM. The CDR3 covers 14 residues.

J is TRBJ2-1 and V is TRBV7-9, with D hard to call. The CDR3 sequence is 12 residues long. Trimming pared 0 bases from V and 8 bases from J, leaving 5 bases between. The V gene's germline CDR1 is SEHNR and CDR2 FQNEAQ (reference sequence). The chain's CDR3 is CASSLAGHEQFF. The CDR3, as DNA: TGTGCCAGCAGCTTAGCGGGCCATGAGCAGTTCTTC.

The genes are TRBV7-2 and TRBJ2-1; 9 bases agree with TRBD1. V gave up 3 bases and J gave up 7 bases; unmatched junction bases: 4. Germline loops: CDR1 SGHTA, CDR2 FQGNSA. The CDR3 is 14 amino acids. The CDR3 bases are TGTGCCAGCAGCTTCCGACAGGGGGGTAATGAGCAGTTCTTC. Its protein product is CASSFRQGGNEQFF.

The genes are TRBV4-3 and TRBJ2-7; 7 bases are a match to TRBD2. Germline trimming cut 1 base from V and 5 bases from J; bases unmatched to any gene: 5. Germline V gene lookup returns CDR1 LGHNA and CDR2 YSLEER. The CDR3 covers 14 residues. The CDR3 bases are TGCGCCAGCAGCCAAGTAAGAGGGAGGGACGAGCAGTACTTC. It translates to CASSQVRGRDEQYF.

The chain couples TRBV6-6 to TRBJ2-2; no clear D. Germline CDR1 MNHNY, CDR2 SVGAGI (reference sequence). The CDR3 extends over 14 amino acids. V lost 0 bases to trimming and J lost 1 base, with 3 bases between them. For the CDR3, the DNA is TGTGCCAGCAGTTACTCGTGGAACACCGGGGAGCTGTTTTTT. Translating it yields CASSYSWNTGELFF.

The chain combines TRBV6-1 with TRBJ2-1; 7 nucleotides line up with TRBD2. The junction had 4 bases not matched to a gene; V was cut back by 4 bases and J by 4 bases. CDR3 size: 14 residues. Per germline, CDR1 MNHNS and CDR2 SASEGT. The CDR3 sequence is CASSALGGYNEQFF. The CDR3 nucleotides are TGTGCCAGCAGTGCTTTGGGGGGGTACAATGAGCAGTTCTTC.

The CDR3 DNA is TGTGCCAGCAGTTGGGGTCTCGGTGCTACCTACGAGCAGTACTTC. Protein product: CASSWGLGATYEQYF. The chain links TRBV27 to TRBJ2-7; D remains ambiguous. Deletions cut 4 bases from V and 2 bases from J, with 15 bases between. Germline loops: CDR1 MNHEY, CDR2 SMNVEV (reference sequence). The CDR3 totals 15 residues.

As concerns this clone: Other DNA sequences in this specimen translate into the identical CDR3. The chain combines TRBV27 with TRBJ1-5; 7 positions match TRBD1. The CDR3 runs 15 residues. Germline values: CDR1 MNHEY, CDR2 SMNVEV (reference sequence). V shed 3 bases and J 0 bases; nucleotides not matched to a gene: 2. In nucleotides, the CDR3 is TGTGCCAGCAGTTTGGGGACAGCTAGCAATCAGCCCCAGCATTTT. Translating gives CASSLGTASNQPQHF.